This TCR beta chain was observed in a study of cytomegalovirus exposure and HLA in healthy donors. Background on the study: The same platform was used for the roughly 120 validation repertoires as for the approximately 630 first-cohort repertoires, as reported in a later analysis.

As regards this clone: Antigen unknown.

TCRdb's table, derived via immunoSEQ multiplex PCR, lists solely in-frame clones and lacks some. The sample comprises some 70,000 clones, approximately 96% of which are singletons, and 2.4% rests with the top ten. Notes on the study in general: The authors listed around 150 TCR beta chains as cytomegalovirus-associated. As confirmed in vitro, three CMV-associated chains were specific for CMV antigens.

Germline trimming cut 3 bases from V and 5 bases from J; bases unmatched to any gene: 4. Germline CDR1 is SGHNT and CDR2 is YENEEA. The CDR3 is made up of 14 amino acids. The receptor was isolated from a man between 18 and 35 years old in good health and CMV-seronegative. This chain connects TRBV11-3 to TRBJ2-7; 10 bases are a match to TRBD1. The sequencing input was PBMCs. DNA of the CDR3: TGTGCCAGCAGCTTTGGGACAGGGGCCAACGAGCAGTACTTC. As protein: CASSFGTGANEQYF.